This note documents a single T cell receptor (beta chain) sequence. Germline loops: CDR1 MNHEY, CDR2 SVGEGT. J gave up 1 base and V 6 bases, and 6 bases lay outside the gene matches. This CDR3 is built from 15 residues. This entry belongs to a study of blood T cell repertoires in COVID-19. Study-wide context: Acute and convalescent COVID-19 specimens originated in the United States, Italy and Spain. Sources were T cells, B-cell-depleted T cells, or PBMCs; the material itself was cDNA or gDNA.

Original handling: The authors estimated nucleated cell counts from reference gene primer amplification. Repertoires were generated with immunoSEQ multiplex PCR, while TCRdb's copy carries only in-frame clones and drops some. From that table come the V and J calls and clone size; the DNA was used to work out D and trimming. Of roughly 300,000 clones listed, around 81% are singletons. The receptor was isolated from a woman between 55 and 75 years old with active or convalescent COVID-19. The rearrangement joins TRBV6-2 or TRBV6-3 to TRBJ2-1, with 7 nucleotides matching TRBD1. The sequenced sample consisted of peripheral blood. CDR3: CASSRTGVSYNEQFF. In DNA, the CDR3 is TGTGCCAGCAGCCGAACAGGGGTATCCTACAATGAGCAGTTCTTC.